This TCR beta chain was obtained from a study of T cells after yellow fever vaccination (dated by TCRdb to the late 2010s). Study-level background: Memory subsets (EM, EMRA, CM and Tscm) were sorted on a BD FACS Aria III using CD3, CD45RA, CCR7 and CD95 staining. The SMART-Seq v4 Ultra Low Input RNA kit was used to prepare libraries from fractions with low cell numbers. Bulk TCR alpha and beta repertoires were sequenced longitudinally to track T-cell clones before and after primary and booster YFV17D yellow fever vaccination. The cohort comprised two healthy male donors, one aged 18 to 30 and one aged 30 to 40 years. Blood was collected at multiple timepoints before and after primary and secondary immunization, and bulk PBMC replicates and cell subsets were isolated. Memory subsets were sorted on days 0, 15 and 45 and at 18 months after primary vaccination, and on days 0, 15 and 45 after the 30-year booster. The investigation overall reported the following: In the sorted memory subsets on day 0, nearly all vaccine-responding clonotypes were below the level of detection. A small fraction of clonotypes appeared in both the CD4 and CD8 compartments, likely as a result of convergent recombination. The study included only two donors, which limits how far the findings can be generalized. Most clones expanded after primary vaccination (around 96% of CD4 and around 88% of CD8) were re-detected after the booster, suggesting that broad memory maintenance occurred. Computational filtering was needed because FACS-sorted repertoires could contain abundant contaminating clonotypes from the bulk population. The secondary T-cell response was found to be weaker but faster than the primary response, with a peak reached on day 5 rather than on day 15.

The treatment or condition tag for this specimen amounts to: live attenuated yellow fever vaccine strain. A standard Ficoll-Paque protocol was used to isolate PBMCs from peripheral blood. For sorted memory subsets, RNA extraction was done with the RNeasy Micro Kit. V gives up 4 bases and J gives up 6 bases, and the segment between their germline ends measures 10 bases. The germline V gene sets CDR1 to SGHTA and CDR2 to FQGTGA. The CDR3 numbers 13 residues from cysteine through phenylalanine. The only DNA kept is the CDR3, 39 bases in frame from the first base. This clonotype was detected many times. Base qualities were left out, and no much larger clone turns up one base away. TCR cDNA was made using 5'RACE template switching, a step that added a universal primer site and unique molecular identifiers. Priming for cDNA synthesis came from both the TCR alpha and TCR beta constant segments. Library amplification involved two PCR steps, and the second step added sample barcodes and sequencing adapters. Sequencing of libraries was done on Illumina HiSeq 2500 (2x100 bp) or NovaSeq (2x150 bp). From the authors' description of their analysis: Demultiplexing of reads and collapsing into UMI consensus sequences were performed with MIGEC, and V(D)J alignment was carried out with MiXCR. Using edgeR on replicate PBMC samples, clonotypes were called vaccine-responding if FDR was below 0.01 and the log2 fold change was above 5 up to day 15. CD4 or CD8 identity was assigned to each bulk clonotype according to whether the clonotype was present at higher abundance in the sequenced CD4 repertoire or the sequenced CD8 repertoire. To estimate the distribution of each clone across memory phenotypes, clonotype frequencies in memory subsets were weighted by FACS-sorted cell numbers. TCRdb handled the public reads itself, with Q25 trimming in fastp and clone calling in MiXCR, and kept productive beta chains. Entries that share a CDR3 protein sequence are merged under the most common genes and DNA. The V and J calls, along with clone size, are taken from TCRdb and not from the paper's own processing. A total of approximately 22,000 distinct CDR3 sequences appear in this sample, around 5.2% of them only once. The top ten hold 20% of the sample.

The sequence came from a young man who received the YFV17D yellow fever vaccine. The rearrangement joined TRBV7-3 to TRBJ2-1, and perhaps TRBD2 as D gene, on 6 matching bases. Sequences were derived from PBMCs, either bulk or a sorted T-cell subset (CD4+, CD8+, memory, or dextramer-sorted; not recorded which), sampled about 41 days after the first yellow fever vaccination. The CDR3 amino acid sequence is: CASSSIGGNEQFF. The DNA reads as follows: TGTGCCAGCAGCTCTATCGGGGGCAATGAGCAGTTCTTC.